A selection of T cell receptor beta chains follows, all from one sample in a study of OX40 agonist ivuxolimab in advanced cancers. Libraries were prepared by immunoSEQ multiplex PCR; TCRdb keeps only in-frame clonotypes and omits some of them. The sample gives around 3,000 clones, 65% to 85% of which show up once; over 25% is in the top ten. The sample was CD4+ or CD8+ T cells sorted from blood, taken in a trial of the OX40 agonist ivuxolimab. These receptors all stem from an adult with an advanced solid tumor such as melanoma, head and neck, liver or kidney cancer. Both conserved end residues are part of each CDR3. The order of the fields is clone size, V gene, CDR3 length, D gene, J gene, CDR3 protein, CDR3 DNA. The D gene is left open where the match is weak. A clone size is listed for some rows: how often the clone was seen (once, few, many), or a class if it is expanded.

>few|TRBV2|15|-|TRBJ2-2
CASLGPLLNTGELFF
TGTGCCAGCTTGGGCCCCCTCTTGAACACCGGGGAGCTGTTTTTT
>-|TRBV2|14|TRBD2|TRBJ2-7
CASSFSSGTYEQYF
TGTGCCAGCAGTTTTTCTAGCGGGACCTACGAGCAGTACTTC
>-|TRBV18|13|TRBD1|TRBJ1-2
CASSPPGTDGYTF
TGTGCCAGCTCACCACCAGGGACAGATGGCTACACCTTC
>-|TRBV15|16|-|TRBJ1-6
CATSREPGPRNSPLHF
TGTGCCACCAGCAGAGAGCCGGGACCGAGGAATTCACCCCTCCACTTT
>once|TRBV4-1|15|TRBD2|TRBJ2-1
CASSSGLAEYNEQFF
TGCGCCAGCAGTTCAGGACTAGCGGAATACAATGAGCAGTTCTTC
>-|TRBV28|15|-|TRBJ1-5
CASMTWGSINQAQHF
TGTGCCAGCATGACATGGGGTTCCATCAATCAGGCCCAGCATTTT
>-|TRBV4-1|17|-|TRBJ2-3
CASSPETGPIITDTQYF
TGCGCCAGCAGCCCTGAAACAGGGCCAATTATAACAGATACGCAGTATTTT
>-|TRBV5-4|16|TRBD2|TRBJ2-1
CASSLGSGGPFDEQFF
TGTGCCAGCAGCTTGGGGAGCGGGGGACCGTTCGATGAGCAGTTCTTC
>-|TRBV5-4|15|-|TRBJ2-3
CASSFQGGYTDTQYF
TGTGCCAGCAGCTTTCAGGGCGGGTACACAGATACGCAGTATTTT
>-|TRBV7-9|14|-|TRBJ2-7
CASSLVGDILGQYF
TGTGCCAGCAGCTTAGTGGGGGACATTCTTGGGCAGTACTTC
>-|TRBV28|10|-|TRBJ1-1
CAIRDNEAFF
TGTGCCATCAGGGATAATGAAGCTTTCTTT
>-|TRBV11-2|15|TRBD1|TRBJ1-3
CASSYGTGAGNTIYF
TGTGCCAGCAGCTACGGGACAGGGGCTGGAAACACCATATATTTT
>-|TRBV29-1|13|-|TRBJ2-7
CSVVPGTNYEQYF
TGCAGCGTTGTCCCGGGCACCAACTACGAGCAGTACTTC
>-|TRBV6-5|15|TRBD1|TRBJ1-6
CASSFTGVDNSPLHF
TGTGCCAGCAGTTTCACAGGGGTCGATAATTCACCCCTCCACTTT
>-|TRBV5-4|17|TRBD1|TRBJ2-2
CASSQRRTGGNTGELFF
TGTGCCAGCAGCCAACGACGGACAGGGGGTAACACCGGGGAGCTGTTTTTT
>-|TRBV11-2|14|-|TRBJ2-2
CASSLASNTGELFF
TGTGCCAGCAGCTTAGCCTCAAACACCGGGGAGCTGTTTTTT
>-|TRBV5-8|13|-|TRBJ2-1
CASSLSGTNEQFF
TGTGCCAGCAGCTTGTCGGGGACCAATGAGCAGTTCTTC
>-|TRBV4-1|16|TRBD1|TRBJ1-5
CASSQDQQGGNQPQHF
TGCGCCAGCAGCCAAGATCAACAGGGGGGCAATCAGCCCCAGCATTTT
>-|TRBV10-1|17|TRBD2|TRBJ2-1
CASSDRLAGDPYNEQFF
TGCGCCAGCAGTGACCGACTAGCGGGAGACCCCTACAATGAGCAGTTCTTC
>-|TRBV30|13|-|TRBJ1-1
CAWETGMGTEAFF
TGTGCCTGGGAAACAGGGATGGGCACTGAAGCTTTCTTT
>-|TRBV4-1|14|TRBD2|TRBJ2-7
CASSLIAGGNEQYF
TGCGCCAGCAGCCTAATAGCGGGAGGTAACGAGCAGTACTTC
>-|TRBV4-1|16|-|TRBJ2-1
CASSQEGAEVYNEQFF
TGCGCCAGCAGCCAAGAAGGAGCGGAAGTCTACAATGAGCAGTTCTTC
>once|TRBV5-6|12|-|TRBJ1-1
CASSSGNTEAFF
TGTGCCAGCAGTTCAGGGAACACTGAAGCTTTCTTT
>-|TRBV9|15|-|TRBJ2-5
CASSPLAGRRETQYF
TGTGCCAGCAGCCCCCTGGCGGGGCGGAGGGAGACCCAGTACTTC
>-|TRBV6-1|15|TRBD1|TRBJ2-3
CASSEATGEADTQYF
TGTGCCAGCAGTGAAGCGACAGGGGAGGCAGATACGCAGTATTTT
>-|TRBV7-9|14|TRBD1|TRBJ2-5
CASSSPRGRVTQYF
TGTGCCAGCAGCTCCCCCAGGGGGCGGGTGACCCAGTACTTC
>once|TRBV5-6|14|-|TRBJ2-7
CASSFEREDYEQYF
TGTGCCAGCAGCTTCGAGAGGGAAGACTACGAGCAGTACTTC
>-|TRBV28|14|TRBD1|TRBJ1-2
CASSLTGTGDGYTF
TGTGCCAGCAGTTTAACCGGGACAGGGGACGGCTACACCTTC
>-|TRBV6-4|18|-|TRBJ1-2
CASLVPVPSGWEKMGYTF
TGTGCCAGCTTAGTTCCAGTGCCCAGCGGTTGGGAAAAGATGGGCTACACCTTC
>-|TRBV7-3|13|-|TRBJ2-1
CASSLSGNNEQFF
TGTGCCAGCAGCTTATCAGGGAACAATGAGCAGTTCTTC
>-|TRBV10-3|15|TRBD2|TRBJ2-1
CATGTSGRAAYEQFF
TGTGCCACCGGGACTAGCGGGAGGGCCGCCTATGAGCAGTTCTTC
>few|TRBV7-3|15|-|TRBJ2-7
CASSLVGGTSYEQYF
TGTGCCAGCAGCTTAGTAGGGGGTACTAGCTACGAGCAGTACTTC
>few|TRBV7-9|14|TRBD2|TRBJ2-3
CASSPQGGPNTQYF
TGTGCCAGCAGCCCCCAGGGAGGGCCGAATACGCAGTATTTT
>-|TRBV30|18|-|TRBJ2-7
CAWSLRNSVLGESWAQYF
TGTGCCTGGAGTCTTAGAAACAGTGTGCTGGGTGAGTCCTGGGCTCAGTACTTC
>-|TRBV6-4|13|-|TRBJ1-1
CASSVTVNTEAFF
TGTGCCAGCAGTGTTACAGTGAACACTGAAGCTTTCTTT
>-|TRBV4-1|15|-|TRBJ1-1
CASSLPGQLNTEAFF
TGCGCCAGCAGCCTACCAGGTCAGCTGAACACTGAAGCTTTCTTT
>-|TRBV19|13|-|TRBJ1-4
CASSIGRYEKLFF
TGTGCCAGTAGTATTGGCAGGTATGAAAAACTGTTTTTT
>-|TRBV5-3|12|-|TRBJ2-7
CASSLVSGEQYF
TGTGCCAGCAGCTTGGTCAGTGGCGAGCAGTACTTC
>few|TRBV10-3|15|TRBD1|TRBJ1-2
CAISEPDRGPYGYTF
TGTGCCATCAGTGAGCCGGACAGGGGGCCGTATGGCTACACCTTC
>-|TRBV7-8|15|TRBD2|TRBJ2-7
CASSVSSGLSYEQYF
TGTGCCAGCAGCGTCTCTAGCGGCCTCTCCTACGAGCAGTACTTC
>-|TRBV4-1|14|TRBD1|TRBJ1-5
CASSQGTGGQPQHF
TGCGCCAGCAGCCAAGGGACAGGGGGTCAGCCCCAGCATTTT
>-|TRBV2|16|-|TRBJ2-3
CASSERRLGNTDTQYF
TGTGCCAGCAGTGAACGCAGACTAGGCAACACAGATACGCAGTATTTT
>-|TRBV7-6|17|TRBD2|TRBJ2-5
CASSSLPSGRAWETQYF
TGTGCCAGCAGCTCCCTACCTAGCGGGAGGGCCTGGGAGACCCAGTACTTC
>-|TRBV4-1|17|-|TRBJ1-3
CASSQERGGAAGNTIYF
TGCGCCAGCAGCCAAGAACGGGGGGGGGCAGCTGGAAACACCATATATTTT
>few|TRBV13|15|TRBD1|TRBJ1-2
CASSLGDRGIYGYTF
TGTGCCAGCAGCTTAGGGGACAGGGGGATCTATGGCTACACCTTC
>-|TRBV6-1|15|-|TRBJ1-2
CAGSGDVTGVYGYTF
TGTGCCGGCTCCGGAGACGTAACGGGGGTATATGGCTACACCTTC
>-|TRBV11-2|11|-|TRBJ2-7
CASSWTHEQYF
TGTGCCAGCAGCTGGACTCACGAGCAGTACTTC
>-|TRBV5-4|16|TRBD1|TRBJ1-5
CASSEDRGPPNQPQHF
TGTGCCAGCAGCGAGGACAGGGGGCCCCCCAATCAGCCCCAGCATTTT
>large|TRBV29-1|13|TRBD1|TRBJ1-1
CSARTGANTEAFF
TGCAGCGCCAGAACAGGGGCGAACACTGAAGCTTTCTTT
>-|TRBV7-9|16|TRBD1|TRBJ2-3
CASSLLRTGRTDTQYF
TGTGCCAGCAGCTTACTCAGGACAGGGCGCACAGATACGCAGTATTTT
>-|TRBV10-3|13|-|TRBJ2-1
CAISDGTYNEQFF
TGTGCCATCAGTGACGGGACTTACAATGAGCAGTTCTTC
>-|TRBV18|14|TRBD1|TRBJ2-7
CASSPYRGSYEQYF
TGTGCCAGCTCACCTTACAGGGGCTCCTACGAGCAGTACTTC